This TCR beta chain was documented in a study of PD-1 blockade in classical Hodgkin lymphoma. Study observations and caveats: Diversity in CD4+ TCRs, unlike that measured in CD8+ TCRs, had risen significantly by C4D1.

As for this clone: Its antigen remains unidentified.

Method: immunoSEQ multiplex PCR; TCRdb's copy keeps in-frame clones and lacks some. This repertoire shows more than 25,000 clones, 70% found once; its top ten account for over 25%. In every patient, relapse followed autologous stem cell transplantation, while exposure to brentuximab vedotin differed. The best responses consisted of complete response, partial response or progressive disease. Trimming cost V 7 bases and J 0 bases, with 16 bases left between them. Germline V lookup: CDR1 SGHTA, CDR2 FQGTGA. The CDR3 contains 17 residues. This TCR derives from a human donor with classical Hodgkin lymphoma. Sequencing was performed on peripheral blood mononuclear cells (PBMCs), taken before the second cycle of nivolumab. The chain uses TRBV7-3 and TRBJ1-6; the D gene is possibly TRBD1 (5 bases). The CDR3: CASTKPGASSYNSPLHF. Written as DNA, the CDR3 is TGTGCCAGCACAAAACCCGGGGCCAGCTCCTATAATTCACCCCTCCACTTT.